Each of the 4 T cell receptor beta chains below was sequenced from the same sample in a study of T cell repertoires in cytomegalovirus infection. TCRdb called the reads again in MiXCR, with one record for every CDR3 protein. The sample holds some 500,000 distinct CDR3 sequences, just under 40% seen once. No antigen has been assigned to these receptors. The source was cultured PBMCs, collected from culture after CMV antigen stimulation. The source of these receptors is a human donor in good health (CMV status not recorded). Some clones in this sample may be carry-over from other donors' samples.

The J gene is TRBJ1-6, the V gene TRBV6-2 or TRBV6-3, with unresolved D. V lost 5 bases to trimming and J lost 14 bases, with 10 bases between them. This CDR3 region has 11 residues. Germline V gene sequence: CDR1 MNHEY, CDR2 SVGEGT. The CDR3 here is CASSDRGTLHF. DNA for the CDR3: TGTGCCAGCAGTGATCGAGGAACCCTCCACTTT.

The rearrangement links TRBV7-8 to TRBJ1-6, with no clear D. The CDR3 loop spans 15 amino acids. The germline V gene encodes CDR1 SGHVS and CDR2 FQNEAQ. V was pared by 3 bases and J by 2 bases, with 8 bases between. The CDR3 region has the DNA TGTGCCAGCAGCTTCAGAGGGACCTATAATTCACCCCTCCACTTT. This sequence encodes CASSFRGTYNSPLHF. The variable domain in full, with the rest retrieved from reference TRBV7-8 and TRBJ1-6, is GAGVSQSPRYKVAKRGQDVALRCDPISGHVSLFWYQQALGQGPEFLTYFQNEAQLDKSGLPSDRFFAERPEGSVSTLKIQRTQQEDSAVYLCASSFRGTYNSPLHFGNGTRLTVT.

V and J are TRBV12-3 or TRBV12-4 and TRBJ2-3, with D tentatively TRBD1 (7 bases). V lost 7 bases and J 3 bases, leaving 20 bases between the germline ends. CDR3 length equals 16 residues. The DNA for the CDR3 is TGTGCCAGCACCGGAACAGGGGAGGTTTGGACAGATACGCAGTATTTT. Encoded protein: CASTGTGEVWTDTQYF.

The chain recombines TRBV19 with TRBJ1-5; D ambiguous. There are 15 residues in the CDR3. V was trimmed by 5 bases and J by 0 bases, leaving 11 bases between them. The germline gives CDR1 LNHDA, CDR2 SQIVND (reference sequence). CDR3 amino acids: CASSPLPISNQPQHF. CDR3 sequence (DNA): TGTGCCAGTAGTCCCCTGCCCATTAGCAATCAGCCCCAGCATTTT.